A single sample gave rise to the 26 T cell receptor beta chains below, sequenced in a study of graft-versus-host responses after intestinal transplantation. Clones were sequenced by immunoSEQ multiplex PCR, and TCRdb holds only the in-frame ones, with some missing. The sample gives about 97,000 clones, about nine tenths of which show up once; about 16% is in the top ten. The sequences come from PBMCs, collected roughly 450 days after intestinal transplant. These receptors were collected from a human patient who received an intestinal transplant, so some T cells may come from the graft donor.

The genes are TRBV5-4 and TRBJ2-7, with 11 bases fitting TRBD1. The germline V gene encodes CDR1 SGHNT and CDR2 YYREEE (reference sequence). V was pared by 4 bases and J by 5 bases, with 11 bases of the junction left unmatched. The length of the CDR3 is 16 residues. CDR3 DNA: TGTGCCAGCAGCCCCGGCCTGCGGACAGGGGGCAACGAGCAGTACTTC. Translated: CASSPGLRTGGNEQYF.

The chain combines TRBV13 with TRBJ1-1; tentative D call: TRBD1 (6 bases). The CDR3 consists of 15 residues. Germline loops: CDR1 PRHDT, CDR2 FYEKMQ (reference sequence). The V end was cut by 5 bases, the J end by 0 bases, with 13 bases between. The CDR3 DNA sequence: TGTGCCAGCAGCCCCCAAGGGGGTTTGAACACTGAAGCTTTCTTT. Amino acids: CASSPQGGLNTEAFF.

The chain employs TRBV13 and TRBJ2-2; no clear D gene. The CDR3 has 17 residues. The germline V gene has CDR1 PRHDT and CDR2 FYEKMQ (reference sequence). Between the trimmed V and J ends, which lost 0 bases and 0 bases, there was a span of 11 bases. In DNA form, the CDR3 reads TGTGCCAGCAGCTTAGGCCAGGTTTGGGCGAACACCGGGGAGCTGTTTTTT. This translates into CASSLGQVWANTGELFF.

This clone has just one count. The chain carries TRBV13 and TRBJ2-5, with TRBD1 as a possible D gene (6 bases). Germline V lookup: CDR1 PRHDT, CDR2 FYEKMQ (reference sequence). The CDR3 runs 14 residues. The germline V and J ends were trimmed by 6 bases and 3 bases, with 14 bases remaining between them. CDR3: CASSRPGDKETQYF. In nucleotides, the CDR3 is TGTGCCAGCAGTCGGCCAGGGGACAAAGAGACCCAGTACTTC.

The chain combines TRBV4-2 with TRBJ1-5, with a tentative D call TRBD1 (6 bases). This CDR3 has 14 residues. Per the germline V gene, CDR1 is LGHNA and CDR2 is YNFKEQ. V lost 2 bases, J lost 7 bases, and 12 bases lay in between. In nucleotides, the CDR3 is TGTGCCAGCAGCCAAACCGGGACAACACAGCCCCAGCATTTT. Residues: CASSQTGTTQPQHF.

This chain uses TRBV2 with TRBJ2-7, with 11 bases that match TRBD2. Germline CDR1 and CDR2: SNHLY and FYNNEI. This CDR3 is 15 amino acids long. After removal of 6 bases from V and 7 bases from J, the junction contained 11 bases not matched to a gene. DNA for the CDR3: TGTGCCAGCAGGGCCGGGACTAGCGGCGGAGGGGAGCAGTACTTC. This encodes CASRAGTSGGGEQYF.

This chain joins TRBV6-6 and TRBJ1-5; TRBD1 is a possible D gene (5 bases). V was shortened by 4 bases and J by 2 bases, with 12 bases between the two germline ends. This CDR3 is 15 amino acids long. Germline CDR1 and CDR2: MNHNY and SVGAGI (reference sequence). DNA for the CDR3: TGTGCCAGCAGTTTCGACCGGGACGGCAATCAGCCCCAGCATTTT. The encoded protein is CASSFDRDGNQPQHF.

V usage is TRBV5-1 and J usage is TRBJ1-5; D uncertain. The CDR3 length is 14 residues. The germline CDR1 and CDR2 sequences are SGHRS and YFSETQ. Trimming stripped 4 bases from V and 4 bases from J, with 12 bases between. CDR3 amino acids: CASSPGTVNQPQHF. CDR3 bases: TGCGCCAGCAGCCCCGGTACGGTAAATCAGCCCCAGCATTTT.

J is TRBJ1-1 and V is TRBV18, with TRBD1 identical over 10 bases. The J segment lost 7 bases and the V segment lost 3 bases, leaving 5 bases of the junction unmatched. This CDR3 contains 14 residues. Germline assignment: CDR1 KGHSH and CDR2 LQKENI. The chain's CDR3 is CASSPGQGFIEAFF. The CDR3 DNA reads TGTGCCAGCTCACCGGGACAGGGGTTTATTGAAGCTTTCTTT.

The chain combines TRBV6-5 with TRBJ1-6; 8 nucleotides line up with TRBD1. The CDR3 runs to 15 residues. Germline assignment: CDR1 MNHEY and CDR2 SVGAGI. V lost 6 bases to trimming and J lost 9 bases; unmatched junction nucleotides: 10. CDR3 DNA sequence: TGTGCCAGCAGCCCAACCGACAGGGGTGCTTCACCCCTCCACTTT. Translation: CASSPTDRGASPLHF.

This chain links TRBV14 with TRBJ2-6; D is possibly TRBD2 (6 bases). Trimming pared 4 bases from V and 7 bases from J, leaving 8 bases between. Looked up from germline, CDR1 is SGHDN and CDR2 is FVKESK. The CDR3 covers 13 residues. The CDR3 sequence is CASSLGTANVLTF. CDR3 in DNA: TGTGCCAGCAGCCTTGGGACTGCCAACGTCCTGACTTTC.

This clone was recorded once. The V gene is TRBV6-6, the J gene TRBJ1-2, with D uncertain. Germline values: CDR1 MNHNY, CDR2 SVGAGI (reference sequence). This CDR3 contains 14 residues. V lost 2 bases and J lost 3, with 10 bases in between. The CDR3 reads CASSYELSYYGYTF. In DNA form, the CDR3 reads TGTGCCAGCAGTTACGAACTCTCTTACTATGGCTACACCTTC.

This chain connects TRBV6-1 to TRBJ2-3; 9 bases agree with TRBD2. The junction had 6 bases not matched to a gene; V was cut back by 6 bases and J by 2 bases. Germline-derived CDR1 and CDR2 are MNHNS and SASEGT. The CDR3 extends over 15 amino acids. The CDR3 loop reads CASRQIAGATDTQYF. The CDR3 coding sequence is TGTGCCAGCAGGCAGATAGCGGGGGCCACAGATACGCAGTATTTT.

The chain carries TRBV7-2 and TRBJ2-3; D gene uncertain. Germline values: CDR1 SGHTA, CDR2 FQGNSA. The CDR3 totals 12 residues. The germline V and J ends were trimmed by 8 bases and 3 bases, with 9 bases remaining between them. The CDR3 nucleotides are TGTGCCAGCTATCTGGTGACAGATACGCAGTATTTT. As protein: CASYLVTDTQYF.

Worth noting for this clone: Other DNA sequences within the sample encode an identical CDR3. The CDR3 loop is CASSRGVVEPQHF. The CDR3 DNA reads TGTGCCAGCTCACGGGGGGTTGTGGAGCCCCAGCATTTT. The chain employs TRBV18 and TRBJ1-5, with D perhaps matching TRBD1 (5 bases). The CDR3 loop spans 13 amino acids. V lost 4 bases and J lost 8, with 12 bases in between. Germline assignment: CDR1 KGHSH and CDR2 LQKENI.

V is TRBV18 and J is TRBJ1-2, with unresolved D. CDR3 length: 15 amino acids. V shed 2 bases and J shed 6 bases, with 16 bases lying between them. Germline-derived CDR1 and CDR2 are KGHSH and LQKENI. The CDR3 region is CASSPGMLGADGYTF. The DNA of the CDR3 is TGTGCCAGCTCACCAGGGATGTTAGGTGCTGATGGCTACACCTTC.

This clone was picked up one time. The gene calls are TRBV10-2 and TRBJ1-6; 8 positions match TRBD1. The CDR3 has 14 residues. The V gene's germline CDR1 is WSHSY and CDR2 SAAADI. V shed 7 bases, J shed 8 bases, and the junction held 7 bases outside the gene matches. CDR3 loop: CASNGQGGHSPLHF. Here the CDR3 DNA reads TGCGCCAGCAATGGACAGGGCGGTCATTCACCCCTCCACTTT.

This chain links TRBV7-3 with TRBJ2-3; unclear D gene. CDR1 and CDR2 from the germline V gene are SGHTA and FQGTGA. The CDR3 extends over 15 amino acids. V gave up 4 bases and J gave up 8 bases, with 19 bases separating them. The CDR3 spells CASSSTSLLVGTQYF. The DNA for the CDR3 is TGTGCCAGCAGCTCCACGTCCCTCCTTGTTGGTACGCAGTATTTT.

V usage is TRBV18 and J usage is TRBJ2-3; no definite D call. Germline V CDR1 and CDR2: KGHSH, LQKENI. The CDR3 extends over 12 amino acids. V was cut by 6 bases and J by 4 bases, with 8 bases left in between. CDR3 coding DNA: TGTGCCAGCTCCCGCCGGGCAGATACGCAGTATTTT. It codes for CASSRRADTQYF.

This clone has only one observation. DNA for the CDR3: TGTGCCAGCAGCGCTGAGGGGCAGGGTCTCGAGCAGTACTTC. This encodes CASSAEGQGLEQYF. The V and J genes are TRBV9 and TRBJ2-7, with D possibly called TRBD1 or TRBD2 (5 bases each). V was pared by 3 bases and J by 6 bases, with 16 bases between. Germline V gene data show CDR1 as SGDLS and CDR2 as YYNGEE. There are 14 residues in the CDR3. The whole variable domain, filled in from reference TRBV9 and TRBJ2-7, reads DSGVTQTPKHLITATGQRVTLRCSPRSGDLSVYWYQQSLDQGLQFLIQYYNGEERAKGNILERFSAQQFPDLHSELNLSSLELGDSALYFCASSAEGQGLEQYFGPGTRLTVT.

CDR3 DNA sequence: TGTGCCAGCAGTGACGGACAGGGAACCCTCGGACACACTGAAGCTTTCTTT. Translating it yields CASSDGQGTLGHTEAFF. The V and J genes are TRBV9 and TRBJ1-1; 8 nucleotides align to TRBD1. V was clipped by 5 bases and J by 3 bases; unmatched bases: 15. Looked up from germline, CDR1 is SGDLS and CDR2 is YYNGEE. This CDR3 is built from 17 residues.

The chain joins TRBV13 to TRBJ2-1; D is unresolved. From germline, CDR1 is PRHDT and CDR2 FYEKMQ (reference sequence). This CDR3 is 15 amino acids long. The V end was cut by 2 bases, the J end by 4 bases, with 12 bases between. The CDR3 reads CASSLFRDFYNEQFF. In nucleotides, the CDR3 is TGTGCCAGCAGCTTATTTAGAGACTTTTACAATGAGCAGTTCTTC.

The rearrangement uses TRBV28 and TRBJ1-5; D possibly corresponds to TRBD1 (6 bases). Looked up from germline, CDR1 is MDHEN and CDR2 is SYDVKM. Trimming cost V 9 bases and J 3 bases, with 12 bases left between them. This CDR3 has 13 residues. The CDR3 nucleotides read TGTGCCAGTAAAACAGGGTACAATCAGCCCCAGCATTTT. It is translated as CASKTGYNQPQHF.

The chain is built from TRBV7-3 and TRBJ2-2; D ambiguous. Trimming shortened V by 7 bases and J by 2 bases, and 5 bases separated the two germline ends. This CDR3 has 12 amino acids. Looked up from germline, CDR1 is SGHTA and CDR2 is FQGTGA. CDR3 coding DNA: TGTGCCAGCAAGGGTAACACCGGGGAGCTGTTTTTT. Protein sequence: CASKGNTGELFF. Supplemented by reference TRBV7-3 and TRBJ2-2, the full variable domain reads GAGVSQTPSNKVTEKGKYVELRCDPISGHTALYWYRQSLGQGPEFLIYFQGTGAADDSGLPNDRFFAVRPEGSVSTLKIQRTERGDSAVYLCASKGNTGELFFGEGSRLTVL.

The gene calls are TRBV5-1 and TRBJ2-5, with D perhaps matching TRBD2 (6 bases). This CDR3 spans 13 amino acids. V was pared by 4 bases and J by 5 bases, with 12 bases between. Per germline, CDR1 SGHRS and CDR2 YFSETQ. CDR3 sequence: CASSPGVWETQYF. The CDR3 nucleotides read TGCGCCAGCAGCCCGGGGGTTTGGGAGACCCAGTACTTC. The entire variable domain, with the rest obtained from reference TRBV5-1 and TRBJ2-5, is as follows: KAGVTQTPRYLIKTRGQQVTLSCSPISGHRSVSWYQQTPGQGLQFLFEYFSETQRNKGNFPGRFSGRQFSNSRSEMNVSTLELGDSALYLCASSPGVWETQYFGPGTRLLVL.

The V call is TRBV9, the J call TRBJ2-1, with 7 positions matching TRBD2. The CDR3 length is 14 residues. Germline V gives CDR1 SGDLS, CDR2 YYNGEE. V lost 4 bases to trimming and J lost 4 bases; unmatched junction nucleotides: 5. CDR3 bases: TGTGCCAGCAGCCCCCCCGGGGGGTACAATGAGCAGTTCTTC. As protein: CASSPPGGYNEQFF.